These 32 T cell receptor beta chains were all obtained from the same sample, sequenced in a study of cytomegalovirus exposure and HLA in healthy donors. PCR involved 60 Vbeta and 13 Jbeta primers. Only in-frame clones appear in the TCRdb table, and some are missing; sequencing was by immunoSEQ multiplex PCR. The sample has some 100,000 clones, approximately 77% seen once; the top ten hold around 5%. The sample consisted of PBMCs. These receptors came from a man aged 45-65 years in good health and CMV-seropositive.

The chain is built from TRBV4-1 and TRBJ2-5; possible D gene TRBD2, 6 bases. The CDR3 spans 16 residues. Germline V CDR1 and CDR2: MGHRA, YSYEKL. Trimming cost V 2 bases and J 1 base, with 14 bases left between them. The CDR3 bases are TGCGCCAGCAGCCAAACCGGGACTCAACTCCAAGAGACCCAGTACTTC. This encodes CASSQTGTQLQETQYF.

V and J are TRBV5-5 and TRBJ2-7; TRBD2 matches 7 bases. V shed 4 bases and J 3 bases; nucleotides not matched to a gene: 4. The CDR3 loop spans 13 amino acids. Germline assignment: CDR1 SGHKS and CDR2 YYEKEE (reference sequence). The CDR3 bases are TGTGCCAGCAGCGGGAGGGATTTCTACGAGCAGTACTTC. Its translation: CASSGRDFYEQYF.

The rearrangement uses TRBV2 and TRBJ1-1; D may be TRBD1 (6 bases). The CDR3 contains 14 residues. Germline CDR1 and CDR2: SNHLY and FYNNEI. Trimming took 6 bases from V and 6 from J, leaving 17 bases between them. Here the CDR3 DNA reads TGTGCCAGCAGAGCGACCACAGGGCTCCCTGAAGCTTTCTTT. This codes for CASRATTGLPEAFF.

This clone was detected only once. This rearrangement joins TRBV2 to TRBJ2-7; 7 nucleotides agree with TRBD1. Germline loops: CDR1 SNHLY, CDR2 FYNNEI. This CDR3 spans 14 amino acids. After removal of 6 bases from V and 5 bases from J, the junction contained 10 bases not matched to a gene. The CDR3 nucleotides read TGTGCCAGCAGCGCTGGACAGGTGGTCGACGAGCAGTACTTC. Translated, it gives CASSAGQVVDEQYF.

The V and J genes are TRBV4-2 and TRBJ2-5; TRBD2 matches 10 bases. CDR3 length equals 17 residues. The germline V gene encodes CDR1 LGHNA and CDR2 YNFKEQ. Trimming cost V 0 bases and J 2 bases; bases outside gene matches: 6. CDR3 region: CASSQDWGLASQETQYF. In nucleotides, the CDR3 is TGTGCCAGCAGCCAAGATTGGGGACTAGCGTCACAAGAGACCCAGTACTTC.

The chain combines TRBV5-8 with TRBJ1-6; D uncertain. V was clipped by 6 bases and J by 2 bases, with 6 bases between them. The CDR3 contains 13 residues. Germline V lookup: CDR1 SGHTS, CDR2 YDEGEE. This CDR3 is CASTPPYNSPLHF. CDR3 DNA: TGTGCCAGCACCCCTCCCTATAATTCACCCCTCCACTTT.

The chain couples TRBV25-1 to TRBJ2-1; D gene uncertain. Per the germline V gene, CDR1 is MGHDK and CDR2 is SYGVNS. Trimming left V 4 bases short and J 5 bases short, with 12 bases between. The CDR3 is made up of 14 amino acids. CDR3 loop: CASSGLLVDNEQFF. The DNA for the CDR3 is TGTGCCAGCAGTGGACTTCTTGTCGACAATGAGCAGTTCTTC.

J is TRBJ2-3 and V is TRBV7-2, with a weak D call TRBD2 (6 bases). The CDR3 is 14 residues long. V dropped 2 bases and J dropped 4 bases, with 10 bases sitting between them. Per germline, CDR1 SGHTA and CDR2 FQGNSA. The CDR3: CASSLTGGSDTQYF. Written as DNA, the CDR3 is TGTGCCAGCAGCTTAACCGGGGGTTCAGATACGCAGTATTTT.

The CDR3 reads CASSEGTGLDEQYF. In nucleotides, the CDR3 is TGTGCCAGCAGTGAAGGGACAGGGCTTGACGAGCAGTACTTC. J is TRBJ2-7 and V is TRBV6-1; 8 bases are shared with TRBD1. Germline V gene lookup returns CDR1 MNHNS and CDR2 SASEGT. Trimming cost V 1 base and J 5 bases; bases outside gene matches: 4. This CDR3 spans 14 amino acids.

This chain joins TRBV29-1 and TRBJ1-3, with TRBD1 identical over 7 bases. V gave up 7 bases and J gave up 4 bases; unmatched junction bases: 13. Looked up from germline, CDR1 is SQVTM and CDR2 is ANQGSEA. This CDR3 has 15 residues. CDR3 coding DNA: TGCAGCGCCCAGGGGGGATTCATCGGAGGAAACACCATATATTTT. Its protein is CSAQGGFIGGNTIYF.

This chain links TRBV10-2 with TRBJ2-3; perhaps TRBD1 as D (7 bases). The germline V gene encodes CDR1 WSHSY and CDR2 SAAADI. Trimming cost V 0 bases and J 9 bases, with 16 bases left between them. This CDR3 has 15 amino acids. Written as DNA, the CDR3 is TGCGCCAGCAGTGAGTCGGAGGGCTGGGGACAGACGCAGTATTTT. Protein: CASSESEGWGQTQYF.

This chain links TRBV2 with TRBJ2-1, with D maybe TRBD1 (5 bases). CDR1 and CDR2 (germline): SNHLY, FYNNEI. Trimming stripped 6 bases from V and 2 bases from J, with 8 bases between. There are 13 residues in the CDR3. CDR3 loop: CASRDTPYNEQFF. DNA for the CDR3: TGTGCCAGCAGGGACACCCCCTACAATGAGCAGTTCTTC.

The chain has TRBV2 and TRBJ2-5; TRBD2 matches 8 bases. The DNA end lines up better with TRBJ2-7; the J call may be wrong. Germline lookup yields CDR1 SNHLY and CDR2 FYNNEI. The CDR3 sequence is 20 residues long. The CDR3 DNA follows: TGTGCCAGCAGAGAACGGGAACCAGGGATAGGGCGGGGGGACTCCTACGAGCAGTACTTC. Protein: CASREREPGIGRGDSYEQYF.

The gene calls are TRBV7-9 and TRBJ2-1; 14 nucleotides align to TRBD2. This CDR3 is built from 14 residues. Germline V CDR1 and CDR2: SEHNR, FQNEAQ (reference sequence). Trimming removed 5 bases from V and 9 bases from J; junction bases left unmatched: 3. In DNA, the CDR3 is TGTGCCAGCAGCATAGGACTAGCGGGAGGTGAGCAGTTCTTC. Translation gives CASSIGLAGGEQFF.

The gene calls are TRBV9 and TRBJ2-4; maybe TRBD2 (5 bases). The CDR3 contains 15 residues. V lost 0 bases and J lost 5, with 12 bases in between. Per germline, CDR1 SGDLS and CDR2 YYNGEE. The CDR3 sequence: CASSVEWGVENIQYF. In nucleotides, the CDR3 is TGTGCCAGCAGCGTAGAGTGGGGAGTGGAAAACATTCAGTACTTC.

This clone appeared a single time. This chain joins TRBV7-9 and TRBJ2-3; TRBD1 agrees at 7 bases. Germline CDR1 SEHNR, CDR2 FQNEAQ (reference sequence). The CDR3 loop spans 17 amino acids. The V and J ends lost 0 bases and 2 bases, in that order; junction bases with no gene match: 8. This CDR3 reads CASSLASGTENTDTQYF. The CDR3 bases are TGTGCCAGCAGCTTAGCTTCCGGGACAGAAAACACAGATACGCAGTATTTT. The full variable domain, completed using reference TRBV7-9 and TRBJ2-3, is DTGVSQNPRHKITKRGQNVTFRCDPISEHNRLYWYRQTLGQGPEFLTYFQNEAQLEKSRLLSDRFSAERPKGSFSTLEIQRTEQGDSAMYLCASSLASGTENTDTQYFGPGTRLTVL.

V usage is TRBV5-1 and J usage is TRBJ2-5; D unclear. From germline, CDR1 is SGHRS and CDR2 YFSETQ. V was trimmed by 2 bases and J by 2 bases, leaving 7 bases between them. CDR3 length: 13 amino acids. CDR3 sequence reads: CASSLYGQETQYF. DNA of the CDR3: TGCGCCAGCAGCTTATACGGTCAAGAGACCCAGTACTTC.

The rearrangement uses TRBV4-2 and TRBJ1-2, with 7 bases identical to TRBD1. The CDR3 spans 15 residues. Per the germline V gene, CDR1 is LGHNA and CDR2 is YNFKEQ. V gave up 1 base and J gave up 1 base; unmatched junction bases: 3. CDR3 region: CASSQGQGDNYGYTF. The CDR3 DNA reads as TGTGCCAGCAGCCAAGGGCAGGGGGATAACTATGGCTACACCTTC.

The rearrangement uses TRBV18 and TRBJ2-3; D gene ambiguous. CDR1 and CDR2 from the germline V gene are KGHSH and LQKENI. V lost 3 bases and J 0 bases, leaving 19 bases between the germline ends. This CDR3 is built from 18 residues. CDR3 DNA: TGTGCCAGCTCACCCCGACCCCTTACTGAGACTAGCACAGATACGCAGTATTTT. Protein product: CASSPRPLTETSTDTQYF.

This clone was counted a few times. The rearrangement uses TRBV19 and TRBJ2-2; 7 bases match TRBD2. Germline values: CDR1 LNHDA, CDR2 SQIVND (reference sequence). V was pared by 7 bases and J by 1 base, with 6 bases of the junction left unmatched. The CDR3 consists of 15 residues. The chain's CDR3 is CASKWIAGNTGELFF. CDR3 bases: TGTGCCAGTAAGTGGATAGCGGGGAACACCGGGGAGCTGTTTTTT.

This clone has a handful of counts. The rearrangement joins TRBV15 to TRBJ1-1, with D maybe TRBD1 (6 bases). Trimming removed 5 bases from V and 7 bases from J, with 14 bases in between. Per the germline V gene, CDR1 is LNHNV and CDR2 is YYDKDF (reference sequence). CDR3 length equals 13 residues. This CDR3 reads CATSPRGSGEAFF. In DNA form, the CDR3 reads TGTGCCACCAGCCCGAGGGGGTCCGGTGAAGCTTTCTTT.

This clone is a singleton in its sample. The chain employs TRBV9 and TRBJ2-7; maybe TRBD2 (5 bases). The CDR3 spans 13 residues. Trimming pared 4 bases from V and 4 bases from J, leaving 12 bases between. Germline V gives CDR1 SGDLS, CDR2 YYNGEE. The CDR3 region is CASSPSLEYEQYF. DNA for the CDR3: TGTGCCAGCAGCCCTAGCCTCGAGTACGAGCAGTACTTC.

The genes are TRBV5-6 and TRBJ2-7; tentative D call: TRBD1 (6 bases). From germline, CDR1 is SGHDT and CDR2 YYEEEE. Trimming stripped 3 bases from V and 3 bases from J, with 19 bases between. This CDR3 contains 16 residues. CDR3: CASSSGQTVGNYEQYF. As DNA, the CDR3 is TGTGCCAGCAGCTCTGGACAGACCGTAGGGAACTACGAGCAGTACTTC. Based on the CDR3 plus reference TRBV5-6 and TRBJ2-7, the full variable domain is DAGVTQSPTHLIKTRGQQVTLRCSPKSGHDTVSWYQQALGQGPQFIFQYYEEEERQRGNFPDRFSGHQFPNYSSELNVNALLLGDSALYLCASSSGQTVGNYEQYFGPGTRLTVT.

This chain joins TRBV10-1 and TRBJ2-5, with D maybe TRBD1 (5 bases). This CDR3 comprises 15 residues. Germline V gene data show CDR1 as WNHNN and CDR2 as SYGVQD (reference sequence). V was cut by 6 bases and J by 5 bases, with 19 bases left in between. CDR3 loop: CASRGSGSKWETQYF. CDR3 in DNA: TGCGCCAGCAGGGGGTCAGGGTCAAAGTGGGAGACCCAGTACTTC.

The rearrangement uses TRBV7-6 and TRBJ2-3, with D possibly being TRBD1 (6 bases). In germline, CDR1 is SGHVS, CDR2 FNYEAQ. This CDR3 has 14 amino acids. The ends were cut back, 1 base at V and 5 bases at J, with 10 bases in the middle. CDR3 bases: TGTGCCAGCAGCTTAGTGGGGGCCGGAGATACGCAGTATTTT. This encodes CASSLVGAGDTQYF.

CDR3 DNA sequence: TGTGCCAGTAGTCTAGGACAGGGTAGCACAGATACGCAGTATTTT. Amino acids: CASSLGQGSTDTQYF. This chain connects TRBV19 to TRBJ2-3, with 8 nucleotides matching TRBD1. J gave up 0 bases and V 5 bases, and 4 bases lay outside the gene matches. The CDR3 is made up of 15 amino acids. Germline CDR1 is LNHDA and CDR2 is SQIVND (reference sequence). Using reference TRBV19 and TRBJ2-3 for the parts outside the CDR3, the full variable domain is DGGITQSPKYLFRKEGQNVTLSCEQNLNHDAMYWYRQDPGQGLRLIYYSQIVNDFQKGDIAEGYSVSREKKESFPLTVTSAQKNPTAFYLCASSLGQGSTDTQYFGPGTRLTVL.

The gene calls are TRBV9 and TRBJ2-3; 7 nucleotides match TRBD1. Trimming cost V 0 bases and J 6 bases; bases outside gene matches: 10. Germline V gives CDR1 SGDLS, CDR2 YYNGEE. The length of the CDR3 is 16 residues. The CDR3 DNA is TGTGCCAGCAGCGTAGGACAGGGAAGGAATGGGGATACGCAGTATTTT. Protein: CASSVGQGRNGDTQYF.

CDR3 sequence reads: CASSVGPQGSTDTQYF. Written as DNA, the CDR3 is TGTGCCAGCAGCGTAGGCCCACAGGGGTCCACAGATACGCAGTATTTT. This chain uses TRBV9 with TRBJ2-3, with 7 positions matching TRBD1. The trim removed 0 bases at V and 2 bases at J, leaving 6 bases unmatched. The CDR3 is made up of 16 amino acids. The germline CDR1 and CDR2 sequences are SGDLS and YYNGEE.

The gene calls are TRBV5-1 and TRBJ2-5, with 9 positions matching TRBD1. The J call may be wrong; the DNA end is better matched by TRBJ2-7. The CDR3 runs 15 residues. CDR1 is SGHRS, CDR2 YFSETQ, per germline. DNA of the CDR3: TGCGCCAGCAGTTCTGACAGGGGGTCCTCCTACGAGCAGTACTTC. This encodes CASSSDRGSSYEQYF.

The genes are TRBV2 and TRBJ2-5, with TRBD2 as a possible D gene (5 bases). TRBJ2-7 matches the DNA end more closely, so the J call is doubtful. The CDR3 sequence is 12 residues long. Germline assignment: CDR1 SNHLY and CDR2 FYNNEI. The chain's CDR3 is CASMRETYEQYF. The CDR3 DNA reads TGTGCCAGCATGAGGGAAACCTACGAGCAGTACTTC.

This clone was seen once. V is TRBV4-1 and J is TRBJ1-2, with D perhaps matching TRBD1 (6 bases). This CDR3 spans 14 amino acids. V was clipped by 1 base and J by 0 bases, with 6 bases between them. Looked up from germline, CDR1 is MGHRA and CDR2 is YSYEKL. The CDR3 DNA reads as TGCGCCAGCAGCCAAGGACAGGCTAACTATGGCTACACCTTC. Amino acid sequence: CASSQGQANYGYTF.

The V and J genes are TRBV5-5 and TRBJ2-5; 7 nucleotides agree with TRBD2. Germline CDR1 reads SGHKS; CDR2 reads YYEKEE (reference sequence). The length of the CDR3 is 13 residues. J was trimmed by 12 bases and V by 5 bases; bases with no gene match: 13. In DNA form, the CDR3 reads TGTGCCAGCAGTATAAGCGGGGAAGCGAGAGAGTACTTC. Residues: CASSISGEAREYF.